These T cell receptor beta chains were read from a single sample in a study of T cell responses to AZD1222 COVID-19 vaccine. TCRdb's table, derived via immunoSEQ multiplex PCR, lists solely in-frame clones and lacks some. The sample includes about 82,000 clones, 85% to 95% of them seen just once. The input for sequencing was peripheral blood, taken on day 0 of AZD1222 vaccination. These receptors all come from an adult in good health. Each CDR3 is given with its conserved first and last residue. The D gene is left open where the match is weak. A row's size may be missing; if present it is once, few, many or a size class.

V	J	size	D	CDR3	DNA
TRBV18	TRBJ1-1	once	TRBD1	CASSPGQGWSGTEAFF	TGTGCCAGCTCACCAGGACAGGGCTGGTCTGGGACTGAAGCTTTCTTT
TRBV7-2	TRBJ2-5	-	-	CASSPGTEETQYF	TGTGCCAGCAGCCCCGGGACTGAAGAGACCCAGTACTTC
TRBV7-9	TRBJ1-1	once	-	CASSVANTEAFF	TGTGCCAGCTCTGTGGCGAACACTGAAGCTTTCTTT
TRBV4-1	TRBJ1-2	-	TRBD1	CASSPRTDRGDGYTF	TGCGCCAGCAGCCCTCGTACTGACAGGGGAGATGGCTACACCTTC
TRBV5-6	TRBJ2-6	-	-	CASSLAGANVLTF	TGTGCCAGCAGCCTCGCTGGGGCCAACGTCCTGACTTTC
TRBV3-1/TRBV3-2	TRBJ2-3	-	-	CASSRSWTSTDTQYF	TGTGCCAGCAGCCGATCATGGACTAGCACAGATACGCAGTATTTT
TRBV7-2	TRBJ2-7	-	TRBD2	CASSLAVGSGASYEQYF	TGTGCCAGCAGCTTAGCGGTCGGTAGCGGGGCCTCCTACGAGCAGTACTTC
TRBV7-8	TRBJ1-2	-	-	CASSLDPISSGYTF	TGTGCCAGCAGCTTAGACCCGATTTCATCTGGCTACACCTTC
TRBV28	TRBJ2-7	-	TRBD1	CASSGRQGKYEQYF	TGTGCCAGCAGTGGGCGACAGGGGAAATACGAGCAGTACTTC
TRBV6-1	TRBJ2-4	-	-	CASSELWLSSIQYF	TGTGCCAGCAGTGAATTGTGGCTTTCTAGCATTCAGTACTTC
TRBV7-7	TRBJ2-5	-	-	CASSSLLVETQYF	TGTGCTAGCAGCTCTCTCCTCGTGGAGACCCAGTACTTC
TRBV4-1	TRBJ1-2	-	-	CASSQAGGGNYGYTF	TGCGCCAGCAGCCAGGCGGGAGGGGGTAACTATGGCTACACCTTC
TRBV10-3	TRBJ1-6	-	-	CAIDSDSPLHF	TGTGCCATCGATTCGGATTCACCCCTCCACTTT
TRBV7-2	TRBJ1-1	-	-	CASSLPRNTEAFF	TGTGCCAGCAGCTTACCCAGGAACACTGAAGCTTTCTTT
TRBV5-6	TRBJ2-7	-	-	CASSLLSWGESYEQYF	TGTGCCAGCAGCTTGCTGTCTTGGGGGGAATCCTACGAGCAGTACTTC
TRBV19	TRBJ2-1	-	-	CASKGAYNEQFF	TGTGCCAGTAAAGGAGCCTACAATGAGCAGTTCTTC
TRBV6-5	TRBJ1-2	-	-	CASSYRGGSGYTF	TGTGCCAGCAGTTATAGGGGAGGGAGTGGCTACACCTTC
TRBV9	TRBJ2-7	-	-	CASSVGDGVSYEQYF	TGTGCCAGCAGCGTAGGGGATGGGGTCTCCTACGAGCAGTACTTC
TRBV2	TRBJ1-3	-	-	CASSAQGSGNTIYF	TGTGCCAGCAGTGCCCAGGGCTCTGGAAACACCATATATTTT
TRBV7-9	TRBJ2-4	-	-	CASSLAVGFGVQYF	TGTGCCAGCAGCTTAGCCGTTGGGTTCGGGGTTCAGTACTTC
TRBV19	TRBJ2-1	-	-	CASSGGRAGGRHNEQFF	TGTGCCAGTTCAGGGGGCAGAGCGGGGGGCCGACACAATGAGCAGTTCTTC
TRBV10-2	TRBJ1-3	-	-	CASSSGPPGNTIYF	TGCGCCAGCAGCAGTGGGCCCCCTGGAAACACCATATATTTT
TRBV3-1/TRBV3-2	TRBJ2-3	-	TRBD1	CASSQASGGDTQYF	TGTGCCAGCAGCCAAGCTTCAGGGGGAGATACGCAGTATTTT
TRBV7-8	TRBJ1-1	-	TRBD1	CASSLDRGNTEAFF	TGTGCCAGCAGCTTGGACAGGGGGAACACTGAAGCTTTCTTT
TRBV29-1	TRBJ2-1	-	-	CSVGRGGNEQFF	TGCAGCGTTGGCAGGGGTGGAAATGAGCAGTTCTTC
TRBV5-1	TRBJ2-6	-	-	CASTGQPVGGANVLTF	TGCGCCAGCACCGGACAGCCCGTTGGAGGGGCCAACGTCCTGACTTTC
TRBV15	TRBJ1-6	once	-	CATSRDLAQGGSPLHF	TGTGCCACCAGCAGAGATCTAGCACAGGGCGGTTCACCCCTCCACTTT
TRBV19	TRBJ2-7	-	-	CASSMSYGGRKIYEQYF	TGTGCCAGTAGTATGTCATACGGGGGGCGGAAAATCTACGAGCAGTACTTC
TRBV21-1	TRBJ2-5	once	-	CASSKGGTGEVGQYF	TGTGCCAGCAGCAAAGGGGGGACAGGAGAGGTCGGCCAGTACTTC
TRBV20-1	TRBJ1-5	-	-	CSASFGTQGQPQHF	TGCAGTGCTAGTTTTGGGACCCAGGGTCAGCCCCAGCATTTT
TRBV28	TRBJ1-4	-	-	CASSLGGAGPRGEKLFF	TGTGCCAGCAGTTTAGGGGGCGCCGGCCCTAGGGGAGAAAAACTGTTTTTT
TRBV11-2	TRBJ2-1	-	-	CASSFKVEQFF	TGTGCCAGCAGCTTTAAGGTTGAGCAGTTCTTC
TRBV6-8	TRBJ1-4	-	TRBD1	CASRTGTGYRKLFF	TGTGCCAGCAGAACCGGGACAGGGTACAGGAAACTGTTTTTT
TRBV5-1	TRBJ2-7	-	-	CASRHWAETGSGQYF	TGCGCCAGCAGACATTGGGCCGAAACAGGGAGTGGGCAGTACTTC
TRBV11-3	TRBJ2-3	once	-	CASSLGGATDTQYF	TGTGCCAGCAGCTTAGGGGGGGCGACAGATACGCAGTATTTT
TRBV9	TRBJ2-3	-	-	CASSDRMTPTDTQYF	TGTGCCAGCAGCGATCGGATGACCCCCACAGATACGCAGTATTTT
TRBV7-3	TRBJ2-2	-	-	CASTRGENTGKLFF	TGTGCCAGCACGAGAGGGGAGAACACCGGGAAGCTGTTTTTT
TRBV19	TRBJ2-1	-	TRBD2	CASRPPGTSGVYEQFF	TGTGCCAGTAGGCCCCCCGGGACTAGCGGGGTATATGAGCAGTTCTTC
TRBV7-2	TRBJ1-4	-	-	CASSPRGGTNEKLFF	TGTGCCAGCAGCCCACGGGGGGGAACTAATGAAAAACTGTTTTTT
TRBV5-1	TRBJ1-2	-	-	CASSPNTAQGYGYTF	TGCGCCAGCAGCCCGAACACCGCGCAGGGGTATGGCTACACCTTC
TRBV5-6	TRBJ2-7	-	TRBD1	CASRSTGDPYEQYF	TGTGCCAGTAGATCCACAGGGGATCCCTACGAGCAGTACTTC
TRBV2	TRBJ2-3	once	-	CASDGGNTDTQYF	TGTGCCAGCGATGGGGGGAACACAGATACGCAGTATTTT
TRBV18	TRBJ2-7	once	TRBD2	CASSPTRLAGTVYEQYF	TGTGCCAGCTCACCGACCCGGCTAGCGGGGACAGTATACGAGCAGTACTTC
TRBV7-2	TRBJ1-4	-	TRBD1	CASSLGQGAREKLFF	TGTGCCAGCAGCTTAGGACAGGGGGCGAGGGAAAAACTGTTTTTT
TRBV6-5	TRBJ1-5	-	-	CASRVDGGSQPQHF	TGTGCCAGCAGGGTGGACGGCGGGAGTCAGCCCCAGCATTTT
TRBV11-3	TRBJ2-2	-	-	CASSLQGGLGTGELFF	TGTGCCAGCAGCCTTCAGGGGGGTCTTGGCACCGGGGAGCTGTTTTTT